A single sample is the source of the 28 T cell receptor beta chains below, sequenced in a study of T cells in localized non-small cell lung cancer. Libraries were prepared by immunoSEQ multiplex PCR; TCRdb keeps only in-frame clonotypes and omits some of them. The profile shows about 78,000 clones, almost 85% of them singletons. The sample consisted of peripheral blood, taken before any cancer treatment. The receptors shown here come from a man aged 35 to 69 with stage I lung adenocarcinoma.

This clone was detected once. This chain uses TRBV2 with TRBJ2-5, with TRBD1 matching over 8 bases. The J call could be wrong; TRBJ2-7 is a better fit for the DNA end. The CDR3 has 14 residues. The germline CDR1 and CDR2 sequences are SNHLY and FYNNEI. CDR3 in DNA: TGTGCCAGCAGGCGGGACAGGCAAATCTACGAGCAGTACTTC. Translated, it gives CASRRDRQIYEQYF.

V usage is TRBV7-2 and J usage is TRBJ2-5, with D tentatively TRBD1 or TRBD2 (7 bases each). Trimming removed 0 bases at V and 4 bases at J, with 9 bases between. CDR3 size: 14 residues. Germline V CDR1 and CDR2: SGHTA, FQGNSA. Here the CDR3 DNA reads TGTGCCAGCAGCTTAGCCAGGGGGGGAGAGACCCAGTACTTC. The encoded protein is CASSLARGGETQYF.

This chain joins TRBV9 and TRBJ1-4; D is uncertain. CDR1 and CDR2 (germline): SGDLS, YYNGEE. CDR3 length: 16 amino acids. Trimming took off 0 bases at V and 7 bases at J, with 16 bases between the two ends. CDR3 sequence (DNA): TGTGCCAGCAGCGTAGCGGCAGGCCGGGCGGGTGAAAAACTGTTTTTT. Encoded protein: CASSVAAGRAGEKLFF.

This chain uses TRBV11-2 with TRBJ2-7; 8 bases fit TRBD2. The junction had 9 bases not matched to a gene; V was cut back by 5 bases and J by 3 bases. Germline values: CDR1 SGHAT, CDR2 FQNNGV. The length of the CDR3 is 15 residues. CDR3 sequence reads: CASSQTGGRFYEQYF. In DNA form, the CDR3 reads TGTGCCAGCAGCCAGACGGGGGGGAGGTTCTACGAGCAGTACTTC.

The rearrangement uses TRBV9 and TRBJ1-5, with D unresolved. Germline loops: CDR1 SGDLS, CDR2 YYNGEE. The V gene lost 4 bases and the J gene lost 4 bases, with 15 bases spanning the gap. The CDR3 has 15 amino acids. CDR3 nucleotide sequence: TGTGCCAGCAGCTCCTCGTTTACCTCAAATCAGCCCCAGCATTTT. Translation gives CASSSSFTSNQPQHF.

The chain employs TRBV21-1 and TRBJ1-4. TRBV21-1 is described as a pseudogene. This CDR3 is 12 amino acids long. The CDR3 DNA reads TGTGCCAGCAGCAAAGCGCCGGAGGAACTGTTTTTT. Amino acid sequence: CASSKAPEELFF.

This clone appeared once. V gene TRBV4-1 combines with J gene TRBJ2-2, with 9 bases fitting TRBD1. V dropped 4 bases and J dropped 6; count of bases not matched to a gene: 12. In germline, CDR1 is MGHRA, CDR2 YSYEKL. This CDR3 has 17 amino acids. The CDR3 sequence is CASSLRGPGQGSGELFF. The CDR3 DNA follows: TGCGCCAGCAGCCTAAGGGGGCCGGGACAGGGATCCGGGGAGCTGTTTTTT.

The rearrangement links TRBV27 to TRBJ2-1; D unclear. Trimming pared 6 bases from V and 4 bases from J, leaving 13 bases between. The CDR3 runs to 14 residues. Germline loops: CDR1 MNHEY, CDR2 SMNVEV (reference sequence). For the CDR3, the DNA is TGTGCCAGCAGCCTCGAGACGCAGTACAATGAGCAGTTCTTC. It yields the protein CASSLETQYNEQFF.

V usage is TRBV30 and J usage is TRBJ2-7; D might be TRBD1 or TRBD2, each matching 6 bases. This CDR3 contains 17 residues. Germline CDR1 and CDR2: GTSNPN and SVGIG (reference sequence). Trimming took off 3 bases at V and 1 base at J, with 22 bases between the two ends. CDR3 in amino acids: CAWSKYLGGRHSYEQYF. CDR3 nucleotide sequence: TGTGCCTGGAGCAAGTACTTGGGGGGCCGACATTCCTACGAGCAGTACTTC.

This clone has ten or more counts. The rearrangement links TRBV28 to TRBJ2-4; D is ambiguous. Germline V CDR1 and CDR2: MDHEN, SYDVKM. Trimming took 3 bases from V and 0 from J, leaving 15 bases between them. CDR3 size: 17 residues. This CDR3 is CASSFLSRRLAKNIQYF. The CDR3 coding sequence is TGTGCCAGCAGTTTCCTCTCCCGACGGTTAGCCAAAAACATTCAGTACTTC.

The chain uses TRBV7-9 and TRBJ1-1; the D gene is possibly TRBD1 (6 bases). The CDR3 length is 15 residues. The V end was cut by 6 bases, the J end by 6 bases, with 20 bases between. Germline V gives CDR1 SEHNR, CDR2 FQNEAQ (reference sequence). The CDR3 is CASSHESLQGPEAFF. The CDR3 region has the DNA TGTGCCAGCAGTCACGAATCCCTGCAGGGGCCTGAAGCTTTCTTT.

The count of this clone is one. The chain has TRBV30 and TRBJ2-3, with a possible D match to TRBD2 (6 bases). Looked up from germline, CDR1 is GTSNPN and CDR2 is SVGIG (reference sequence). Trimming shortened V by 0 bases and J by 4 bases, and 26 bases separated the two germline ends. This CDR3 region has 19 residues. The DNA for the CDR3 is TGTGCCTGGAGTGTAATATTCGAACTAGGCGGGGTCGACGCAGATACGCAGTATTTT. Translating it yields CAWSVIFELGGVDADTQYF.

The rearrangement uses TRBV12-5 and TRBJ2-5, with D unclear. The length of the CDR3 is 12 residues. CDR1 is LGHNT, CDR2 FRNRAP, per germline. With 2 bases removed from V and 1 base from J, the gap between germline ends came to 2 bases. The CDR3 DNA reads as TGTGCTAGTGGTTTGACCCAAGAGACCCAGTACTTC. Translated, it gives CASGLTQETQYF.

This clone was seen only a few times. V usage is TRBV7-8 and J usage is TRBJ2-3, with unresolved D. The germline V gene encodes CDR1 SGHVS and CDR2 FQNEAQ. The CDR3 has 13 amino acids. The germline V and J ends were trimmed by 5 bases and 6 bases, with 12 bases remaining between them. The CDR3 region is CASSPPRRDTQYF. CDR3 DNA: TGTGCCAGCAGCCCCCCCCGGCGCGATACGCAGTATTTT.

This chain connects TRBV9 to TRBJ2-1; weak D call: TRBD2 (5 bases). Looked up from germline, CDR1 is SGDLS and CDR2 is YYNGEE. V was shortened by 5 bases and J by 10 bases, with 19 bases between the two germline ends. This CDR3 is built from 14 residues. The CDR3 sequence: CASRFGITAGEQFF. CDR3 DNA: TGTGCCAGCAGGTTCGGGATCACCGCCGGGGAGCAGTTCTTC.

This chain uses TRBV19 with TRBJ2-4, with TRBD1 matching over 7 bases. The CDR3 loop spans 15 amino acids. V was clipped by 10 bases and J by 4 bases; unmatched bases: 13. CDR1 and CDR2 (germline): LNHDA, SQIVND (reference sequence). CDR3 in amino acids: CATDGLTGPKNIQYF. CDR3 nucleotide sequence: TGTGCCACAGACGGGCTGACAGGGCCAAAAAACATTCAGTACTTC.

V and J are TRBV9 and TRBJ2-3; D not certain. Germline V lookup: CDR1 SGDLS, CDR2 YYNGEE. Trimming stripped 3 bases from V and 1 base from J, with 9 bases between. The CDR3 totals 14 residues. CDR3 sequence reads: CASSGVPRTDTQYF. For the CDR3, the DNA is TGTGCCAGCAGCGGGGTCCCGCGCACAGATACGCAGTATTTT.

This clone occurred once. The rearrangement uses TRBV7-8 and TRBJ1-2; TRBD1 is a possible D gene (5 bases). Trimming shortened V by 2 bases and J by 4 bases, and 17 bases separated the two germline ends. CDR1 and CDR2 (germline): SGHVS, FQNEAQ. CDR3 length: 16 amino acids. DNA of the CDR3: TGTGCCAGCAGCTTATCTATGACAGATTACCTCTATGGCTACACCTTC. Amino acid sequence: CASSLSMTDYLYGYTF.

The V gene is TRBV27, the J gene TRBJ2-2, with D uncertain. The germline gives CDR1 MNHEY, CDR2 SMNVEV (reference sequence). Trimming took off 2 bases at V and 5 bases at J, with 3 bases between the two ends. The CDR3 covers 12 residues. The CDR3 reads CASSLRTGELFF. The CDR3 DNA reads TGTGCCAGCAGTTTAAGGACCGGGGAGCTGTTTTTT.

The chain employs TRBV5-1 and TRBJ1-1, with D perhaps TRBD1 (5 bases). V lost 0 bases, J lost 1 base, and 10 bases lay in between. Per germline, CDR1 SGHRS and CDR2 YFSETQ. The CDR3 consists of 15 residues. CDR3 in amino acids: CASSLEGVPNTEAFF. The CDR3 DNA sequence: TGCGCCAGCAGCTTGGAAGGGGTCCCGAACACTGAAGCTTTCTTT.

The chain carries TRBV29-1 and TRBJ1-2, with D unclear. Germline CDR1 reads SQVTM; CDR2 reads ANQGSEA. Trimming removed 5 bases from V and 2 bases from J, with 9 bases in between. This CDR3 is built from 12 residues. CDR3 nucleotides: TGCAGCGTTCCCCGAGGGAACTATGGCTACACCTTC. Translated, it gives CSVPRGNYGYTF.

The chain carries TRBV11-1 and TRBJ1-1; TRBD1 agrees at 7 bases. With 4 bases clipped from V and 1 base from J, the junction kept 6 bases outside the gene matches. Germline values: CDR1 SGHAT, CDR2 FQDESV (reference sequence). The CDR3 spans 15 residues. CDR3 loop: CASSSRQGWNTEAFF. CDR3 DNA: TGTGCCAGCAGCTCCAGACAGGGATGGAACACTGAAGCTTTCTTT.

This clone was observed a handful of times. The J gene is TRBJ2-5, the V gene TRBV29-1; maybe TRBD1 (6 bases). V gave up 6 bases and J gave up 1 base, with 12 bases separating them. CDR3 length equals 13 residues. Germline CDR1 is SQVTM and CDR2 is ANQGSEA. The CDR3 loop is CSVGRDIQETQYF. DNA of the CDR3: TGCAGCGTGGGCCGGGACATCCAAGAGACCCAGTACTTC. Filled out from reference TRBV29-1 and TRBJ2-5, the complete variable domain reads SAVISQKPSRDICQRGTSLTIQCQVDSQVTMMFWYRQQPGQSLTLIATANQGSEATYESGFVIDKFPISRPNLTFSTLTVSNMSPEDSSIYLCSVGRDIQETQYFGPGTRLLVL.

The rearrangement uses TRBV7-9 and TRBJ1-2; D may be TRBD1 (5 bases). This CDR3 comprises 15 residues. The V and J ends lost 5 bases and 5 bases respectively, with 18 bases between them. Germline CDR1 and CDR2: SEHNR and FQNEAQ (reference sequence). The CDR3 reads CASSPGRARAYGYTF. The CDR3, as DNA: TGTGCCAGCAGCCCGGGGAGGGCCAGGGCGTATGGCTACACCTTC. Variable domain in full (rest from reference TRBV7-9 and TRBJ1-2): DTGVSQNPRHKITKRGQNVTFRCDPISEHNRLYWYRQTLGQGPEFLTYFQNEAQLEKSRLLSDRFSAERPKGSFSTLEIQRTEQGDSAMYLCASSPGRARAYGYTFGSGTRLTVV.

This clone was detected only once. The chain employs TRBV18 and TRBJ2-2; 7 bases match TRBD1. This CDR3 has 15 amino acids. CDR1 is KGHSH, CDR2 LQKENI, per germline. V was clipped by 0 bases and J by 7 bases; unmatched bases: 5. CDR3 DNA: TGTGCCAGCTCACCACCGACAGGGTTGATCGGGGAGCTGTTTTTT. Translating it yields CASSPPTGLIGELFF.

The chain uses TRBV13 and TRBJ2-3, with 9 bases identical to TRBD1. The J segment lost 5 bases and the V segment lost 4 bases, leaving 7 bases of the junction unmatched. The CDR3 consists of 15 residues. Germline V lookup: CDR1 PRHDT, CDR2 FYEKMQ (reference sequence). CDR3 region: CASSSRDRVKDTQYF. The CDR3 DNA reads TGTGCCAGCAGCTCCCGGGACAGGGTCAAAGATACGCAGTATTTT. Full variable domain (missing parts from reference TRBV13 and TRBJ2-3): AAGVIQSPRHLIKEKRETATLKCYPIPRHDTVYWYQQGPGQDPQFLISFYEKMQSDKGSIPDRFSAQQFSDYHSELNMSSLELGDSALYFCASSSRDRVKDTQYFGPGTRLTVL.

Here the CDR3 DNA reads TGTGCCAGCAGCCCCTATTCTGGGGAGCTGTTTTTT. Its translation: CASSPYSGELFF. The chain couples TRBV9 to TRBJ2-2; D unresolved. Germline CDR1 SGDLS, CDR2 YYNGEE. The CDR3 has 12 amino acids. V was trimmed by 4 bases and J by 8 bases, leaving 9 bases between them.

V gene TRBV4-2 combines with J gene TRBJ2-1; no clear D gene. The V gene lost 7 bases and the J gene lost 7 bases, with 26 bases spanning the gap. In germline, CDR1 is LGHNA, CDR2 YNFKEQ. This CDR3 is built from 17 residues. Here the CDR3 reads CASIPSPGSLMGNEQFF. The CDR3 nucleotides are TGTGCCAGCATCCCGTCCCCCGGTTCCTTAATGGGGAATGAGCAGTTCTTC.